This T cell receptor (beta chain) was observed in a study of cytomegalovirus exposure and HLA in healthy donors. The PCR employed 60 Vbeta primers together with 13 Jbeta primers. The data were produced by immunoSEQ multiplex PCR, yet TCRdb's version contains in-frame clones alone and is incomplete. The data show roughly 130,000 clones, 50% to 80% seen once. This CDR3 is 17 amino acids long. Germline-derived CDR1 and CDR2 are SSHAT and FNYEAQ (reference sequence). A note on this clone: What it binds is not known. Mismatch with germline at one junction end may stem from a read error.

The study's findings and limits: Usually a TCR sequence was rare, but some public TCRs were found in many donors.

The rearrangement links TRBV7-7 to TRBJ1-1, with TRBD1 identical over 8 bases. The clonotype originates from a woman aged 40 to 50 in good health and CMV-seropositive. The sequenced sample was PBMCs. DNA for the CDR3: TGTGCTAGCAGCCCCTTTCCCCCAGGGGGCGCAGACACTGAAGCTTTCTTT. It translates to CASSPFPPGGADTEAFF.